Listed below are T cell receptor beta chains from one sample, sequenced in a study of blood T cell repertoires in COVID-19. Profiling relied on immunoSEQ multiplex PCR, and the TCRdb table lists in-frame clones only, not all of them. Among 80,000 or so clones listed, more than 80% were seen once. Sequenced material: peripheral blood. The receptors come from a woman in her seventies with acute or convalescent COVID-19. Each CDR3 is given with its conserved first and last residue. D genes are given only for firm matches. Not all rows give a size; the values are once, few, many and, for expanded clones, a class.

>NA|NA|TRBV24-1|TRBJ2-3
TGTGCCACCAGTGGGTTAGGGAGCGGAGCTAGCACAGATACGCAGTATTTT
CATSGLGSGASTDTQYF
>NA|NA|TRBV11-2|TRBJ1-1
TGTGCCAGCAGCTTAGCAGGGGCGCACACTGAAGCTTTCTTT
CASSLAGAHTEAFF
>few|TRBD1|TRBV18|TRBJ1-1
TGTGCCAGCTCACCTATAACAGGGGAGGAAGCTTTCTTT
CASSPITGEEAFF
>once|NA|TRBV24-1|TRBJ2-5
TGTGCCACCAGTGACGCTAGACTGAGCCAAGAGACCCAGTACTTC
CATSDARLSQETQYF
>NA|NA|TRBV6-2/TRBV6-3|TRBJ1-2
TGTGCCAGCAGTTACTCCAGTAACTATGGCTACACCTTC
CASSYSSNYGYTF
>NA|TRBD1|TRBV7-9|TRBJ1-3
TGTGCCAGCAGCCGGGACAGCTCTCTGAACACCATATATTTT
CASSRDSSLNTIYF
>few|NA|TRBV2|TRBJ2-3
TGTGCCAGCAAAGCAGGCCCCCCAAATACGCAGTATTTT
CASKAGPPNTQYF
>NA|TRBD1|TRBV3-1/TRBV3-2|TRBJ2-7
TGTGCCAGCAGCCTGGCCGGGACAGGTGTCTACGAGCAGTACTTC
CASSLAGTGVYEQYF
>few|TRBD1|TRBV4-3|TRBJ1-5
TGCGCCAGCAGCCAGGACAGGGCTCAGCCCCAGCATTTT
CASSQDRAQPQHF
>NA|NA|TRBV19|TRBJ2-7
TGTGCCAGTAGTATCAGGCACCCGCCTTGGGAGCAGTACTTC
CASSIRHPPWEQYF
>NA|TRBD2|TRBV7-2|TRBJ2-5
TGTGCCAGCAGCCTCCGGACTAGCGGGGGGCCGCGGGAGACCCAGTACTTC
CASSLRTSGGPRETQYF
>NA|TRBD2|TRBV7-3|TRBJ2-1
TGTGCCAGCAGCTCAGGTGGGACTAGCTACAATGAGCAGTTCTTC
CASSSGGTSYNEQFF
>NA|NA|TRBV21-1|TRBJ1-2
TGTGCCAGCAGCAAATCAGTGCAGGACTACACCTTC
CASSKSVQDYTF
>NA|NA|TRBV4-3|TRBJ2-6
TGCGCCAGCAGCCAAGTCCCAGGGGTGACTGGGGCCAACGTCCTGACTTTC
CASSQVPGVTGANVLTF
>few|TRBD1|TRBV18|TRBJ1-2
TGTGCCAGCTCACCACAGGGACAGGGTAACTATGGCTACACCTTC
CASSPQGQGNYGYTF
>NA|NA|TRBV6-6|TRBJ2-7
TGTGCCAGCACCTCGACAGGAACCTACGAGCAGTACTTC
CASTSTGTYEQYF
>few|TRBD2|TRBV4-3|TRBJ2-3
TGCGCCAGCAGCCAATCAGCGGGGGCCAGCACAGATACGCAGTATTTT
CASSQSAGASTDTQYF
>NA|TRBD1|TRBV10-3|TRBJ1-2
TGTGCCATCAGTGAGTCAGGACAGGGGGCGTTGAGAGGCTACACCTTC
CAISESGQGALRGYTF
>NA|NA|TRBV19|TRBJ1-1
TGTGCCAGTAGACCCGGAGCGAACACTGAAGCTTTCTTT
CASRPGANTEAFF
>NA|NA|TRBV18|TRBJ1-1
TGTGCCAGCTCAGGTCGGGACACCACTGAAGCTTTCTTT
CASSGRDTTEAFF
>NA|NA|TRBV5-1|TRBJ1-2
TGCGCCAGCAGCTTTGCTCAGGGCTTACAAGGCTACACCTTC
CASSFAQGLQGYTF
>NA|NA|TRBV19|TRBJ1-6
TGTGCCAGTAGTCCGCAACCGGGTCGCAATTCACCCCTCCACTTT
CASSPQPGRNSPLHF
>NA|NA|TRBV5-1|TRBJ2-7
TGCGCCAGCAGCTGGCGGAGTAACTACGAGCAGTACTTC
CASSWRSNYEQYF
>once|TRBD1|TRBV19|TRBJ1-2
TGTGCCAGTAGTAAGGGACAGGGGGCTGACTATGGCTACACCTTC
CASSKGQGADYGYTF
>NA|NA|TRBV2|TRBJ1-1
TGTGCCAGCAGTGAATGGAGTTTTAACACTGAAGCTTTCTTT
CASSEWSFNTEAFF
>NA|NA|TRBV3-1/TRBV3-2|TRBJ1-2
TGTGCCAGCAGCCAATCCTGGTCCAGGGGCTCCTATGGCTACACCTTC
CASSQSWSRGSYGYTF
>NA|TRBD2|TRBV6-5|TRBJ2-7
TGTGCCAGCAGACTGGGGGGGGACGGGAGCTACGAGCAGTACTTC
CASRLGGDGSYEQYF
>NA|NA|TRBV4-3|TRBJ1-1
TGCGCCAGCAGCCAAGACGAGGGCATGAACACTGAAGCTTTCTTT
CASSQDEGMNTEAFF
>NA|NA|TRBV6-5|TRBJ2-2
TGTGCCAGCAGTTACTCTGGGCCCCGAGTCGGGGAGCTGTTTTTT
CASSYSGPRVGELFF
>NA|TRBD2|TRBV5-6|TRBJ2-5
TGTGCCAGCAGCTTCGGGACTAGCGGGGACCGCCGAGGAGAGACCCAGTACTTC
CASSFGTSGDRRGETQYF
>NA|NA|TRBV18|TRBJ2-3
TGTGCCAGCTCACCCTCTCGGCAGGGAGGCGCAGATACGCAGTATTTT
CASSPSRQGGADTQYF
>NA|TRBD1|TRBV5-1|TRBJ1-1
TGCGCCAGCAGCTTGGTAGCCGACAGGGGGACTGAAGCTTTCTTT
CASSLVADRGTEAFF
>NA|TRBD1|TRBV7-2|TRBJ1-2
TGTGCCAGCAGCTTAGGGTCAGGGGGCAGCTATGGCTACACCTTC
CASSLGSGGSYGYTF
>few|TRBD1|TRBV6-1|TRBJ1-1
TGTGCCAGCAGTGAATGGCTGACAGGGAGGAACACTGAAGCTTTCTTT
CASSEWLTGRNTEAFF
>NA|NA|TRBV27|TRBJ1-1
TGTGCCAGCAGTTTGAGAGTGTACACTGAAGCTTTCTTT
CASSLRVYTEAFF
>NA|TRBD1|TRBV19|TRBJ1-1
TGTGCCAGTAGTATAGGGGGGACAGGGGGCACTGAAGCTTTCTTT
CASSIGGTGGTEAFF
>NA|NA|TRBV9|TRBJ2-3
TGTGCCAGCAGCGTCTACAGGGCCTCTAGCACAGATACGCAGTATTTT
CASSVYRASSTDTQYF
>few|NA|TRBV4-3|TRBJ1-2
TGCGCCAGCAGCCTCACCCAGGGGTTGTACTATGGCTACACCTTC
CASSLTQGLYYGYTF
>NA|NA|TRBV29-1|TRBJ1-2
TGCAGCGTCAGCAGGGGAACCTATGGCTACACCTTC
CSVSRGTYGYTF
>NA|TRBD1|TRBV10-3|TRBJ1-5
TGTGCCATCGCGGACAGGGAGTTAGGTCAGCCCCAGCATTTT
CAIADRELGQPQHF
>once|NA|TRBV6-1|TRBJ2-7
TGTGCCAGCAGTGAACCACATCCCTACGAGCAGTACTTC
CASSEPHPYEQYF
>NA|NA|TRBV3-1/TRBV3-2|TRBJ1-1
TGTGCCAGCAGCCGTCGACGGGGGGTACGTACTGAAGCTTTCTTT
CASSRRRGVRTEAFF
>NA|NA|TRBV6-4|TRBJ2-2
TGTGCCAGCACAGGGAATCCGTACACCGGGGAGCTGTTTTTT
CASTGNPYTGELFF
>NA|NA|TRBV6-6|TRBJ2-7
TGTGCCAGCAGCCACAGGGACCCCGAGCAGTACTTC
CASSHRDPEQYF